These T cell receptor beta chains were read from a single sample in a study of OX40 agonist ivuxolimab in advanced cancers. Sequenced by immunoSEQ multiplex PCR; TCRdb stores in-frame clones only, minus some. The sample records 48,000 or so clones, 80% to 90% being singletons. The sample consisted of CD4+ or CD8+ T cells sorted from blood, taken in a trial of the OX40 agonist ivuxolimab. Source of these receptors: an adult with an advanced solid tumor such as melanoma, head and neck, liver or kidney cancer. The CDR3 runs from the conserved cysteine through the conserved F or W. A D gene is named only where the DNA matches it firmly. Where a row states a size, it is once, few, many or the class of an expanded clone; other rows omit it.

j_call d_call v_call clone_size cdr3_nt cdr3_aa
TRBJ2-5 TRBD2 TRBV10-1 . TGCGCCAGCAGTGAGGGTCTGACTAGCGGGGGAGAAGAGACCCAGTACTTC CASSEGLTSGGEETQYF
TRBJ2-7 . TRBV5-4 once TGTGCCAGCAGCTCGGGGGAATCGTACGAGCAGTACTTC CASSSGESYEQYF
TRBJ2-7 . TRBV19 . TGTGCCAGTAGTATAGGCGCTAGCGTACCCTACGAGCAGTACTTC CASSIGASVPYEQYF
TRBJ1-1 . TRBV27 . TGTGCCAGCAGTTTATCGGTCGGCTTAACTGAAGCTTTCTTT CASSLSVGLTEAFF
TRBJ2-7 . TRBV6-1 . TGTGCCAGCAGTGAAGCTGATAGCGGTATCTACGAGCAGTACTTC CASSEADSGIYEQYF
TRBJ2-2 . TRBV9 . TGTGCCAGCAGCACATATTTGTTCGGGGAGCTGTTTTTT CASSTYLFGELFF
TRBJ1-1 . TRBV10-1 . TGCGCCACAAGGAACAGGGAGAACACTGAAGCTTTCTTT CATRNRENTEAFF
TRBJ1-2 . TRBV2 . TGTGCCAGCATCAGAGGATACGGGTTCGGCTACACCTTC CASIRGYGFGYTF
TRBJ1-2 . TRBV6-5 few TGTGCCAGCAGACTTGGGAAGAACTATGGCTACACCTTC CASRLGKNYGYTF
TRBJ2-7 TRBD2 TRBV10-3 . TGTGCCATCAGTGGGGCGGGGACTAGCGGGGCTATAGCCGGGGAGCAGTACTTC CAISGAGTSGAIAGEQYF
TRBJ2-7 . TRBV27 . TGTGCCAGCAGTTATGGTTACGAGCAGTACTTC CASSYGYEQYF
TRBJ2-1 TRBD2 TRBV9 . TGTGCCAGCAGCCAGCGCGGGAGGGCCGACAATGAGCAGTTCTTC CASSQRGRADNEQFF
TRBJ1-2 . TRBV7-9 . TGTGCCAGCAGCCCCCCTAGAGGATTTAACTATGGCTACACCTTC CASSPPRGFNYGYTF
TRBJ1-3 TRBD1 TRBV18 . TGTGCCAGCTCACGGGACAGGTTGGGAAACACCATATATTTT CASSRDRLGNTIYF
TRBJ1-2 . TRBV6-5 . TGTGCCAGCAGTTACCAGGGAGGTGACTATGGCTACACCTTC CASSYQGGDYGYTF
TRBJ1-2 . TRBV11-3 once TGTGCCAGCAGCTTAGGGCTGAGGGGCTACACCTTC CASSLGLRGYTF
TRBJ2-7 TRBD2 TRBV4-3 . TGCGCCAGCAGCAGGGGGGCTAGCGGGACGAGCTCCTACGAGCAGTACTTC CASSRGASGTSSYEQYF
TRBJ1-3 . TRBV27 . TGTGCCAGCTCAAGGAGCTCTGGAAACACCATATATTTT CASSRSSGNTIYF
TRBJ1-1 TRBD1 TRBV28 . TGTGCCAGCAGTTTACCCGGGACAGGGAAAACTGAAGCTTTCTTT CASSLPGTGKTEAFF
TRBJ2-1 TRBD2 TRBV6-1 . TGTGCCAGCAGTGCGGGGACTAGCGTTTTAGGCAATGAGCAGTTCTTC CASSAGTSVLGNEQFF
TRBJ1-1 . TRBV30 . TGTGCCTGGGGGCCCGGAGGGGTCACTGAAGCTTTCTTT CAWGPGGVTEAFF
TRBJ1-1 . TRBV7-6 . TGTGCCAGCAGCTTAGGTACGGGGCGGAACACTGAAGCTTTCTTT CASSLGTGRNTEAFF
TRBJ2-2 TRBD2 TRBV2 . TGTGCCAGCAGTGAGGTAGCGGGCACCGGGGAGCTGTTTTTT CASSEVAGTGELFF
TRBJ2-7 . TRBV5-4 . TGTGCCAGCAGCCCTCCCGCGGGTGCCTACGAGCAGTACTTC CASSPPAGAYEQYF
TRBJ1-1 . TRBV5-5 . TGTGCCAGCAGCTTGGGGGTGGGGACTGAAGCTTTCTTT CASSLGVGTEAFF
TRBJ2-1 TRBD2 TRBV6-5 . TGTGCCAGCACCACTAGCGGGTTCTACAATGAGCAGTTCTTC CASTTSGFYNEQFF
TRBJ2-1 TRBD1 TRBV6-4 . TGTGCCAGCAGTGACTCGGCAGGGGGCCTCCTTGAGCAGTTCTTC CASSDSAGGLLEQFF
TRBJ2-5 TRBD1 TRBV5-1 . TGCGCCAGCAGCTCCTCAGGGGGCGACGAGACCCAGTACTTC CASSSSGGDETQYF
TRBJ2-3 TRBD2 TRBV11-2 . TGTGCCAGCAGCTTCGGCGGGAGGGCCCTAGATACGCAGTATTTT CASSFGGRALDTQYF
TRBJ2-3 TRBD1 TRBV4-1 . TGCGCCAGCAGCCAAGGAGGGACAGGGAGAAGCACAGATACGCAGTATTTT CASSQGGTGRSTDTQYF
TRBJ2-7 . TRBV30 . TGTGCCTCCTCCCAGACAGCCGGGATGGGCGAGCAGTACTTC CASSQTAGMGEQYF
TRBJ2-5 . TRBV10-2 . TGCGCCAGCAGTGTCCTCCCGGAAGAGACCCAGTACTTC CASSVLPEETQYF